A single sample is the source of the 5 T cell receptor beta chains below, sequenced in a study of Graves' ophthalmopathy and Graves' hyperthyroidism. RNA transcripts served as template for amplifying TCR beta CDR3 sequences. Following a first-round RT-PCR that used HTBI primers, a second-round multiplex PCR was carried out. Via MiXCR, TCRdb re-called the multiplex PCR reads, giving one row per CDR3 protein. The repertoire consists of roughly 160,000 distinct CDR3 sequences, with around 39% occurring once and the leading ten covering approximately 9%. Sequenced material: peripheral blood. These receptors all come from a young man with Graves' ophthalmopathy.

This clonotype was counted at least ten times. V usage is TRBV12-3 or TRBV12-4 and J usage is TRBJ1-3; D may be TRBD1 (5 bases). The CDR3 contains 14 residues. V dropped 3 bases and J dropped 2 bases, with 8 bases sitting between them. The CDR3 region is CASSFGGAGNTIYF. The DNA of the CDR3 is TGTGCCAGCAGTTTCGGGGGAGCTGGAAACACCATATATTTT.

The chain employs TRBV5-1 and TRBJ2-7; 9 bases line up with TRBD2. Germline V gene sequence: CDR1 SGHRS, CDR2 YFSETQ. V lost 0 bases and J lost 2; bases outside the gene matches: 6. The length of the CDR3 is 16 residues. Here the CDR3 DNA reads TGCGCCAGCAGCTTGGCCGGGTCTAGCGGGACCTACGAGCAGTACTTC. It translates to CASSLAGSSGTYEQYF.

Ten or more counts support this clonotype. This chain links TRBV27 with TRBJ2-7; 15 nucleotides agree with TRBD2. Germline V gene sequence: CDR1 MNHEY, CDR2 SMNVEV (reference sequence). V lost 3 bases to trimming and J lost 3 bases; unmatched junction nucleotides: 15. CDR3 size: 20 residues. CDR3 coding DNA: TGTGCCAGCAGTTTTGGAACATCGGGACTAGCGGGGGGAACGAACTACGAGCAGTACTTC. It specifies CASSFGTSGLAGGTNYEQYF.

This clonotype was detected many times. The genes are TRBV28 and TRBJ2-7, with a weak D call TRBD2 (5 bases). Between the trimmed V and J ends, which lost 5 bases and 3 bases, there was a span of 14 bases. The CDR3 covers 14 residues. CDR1 is MDHEN, CDR2 SYDVKM, per germline. CDR3 protein: CASSTTGRNYEQYF. The CDR3 DNA reads TGTGCCAGCAGTACCACGGGGAGAAACTACGAGCAGTACTTC.

This clonotype was seen just once. The chain has TRBV20-1 and TRBJ1-3; 8 bases agree with TRBD1. The CDR3 totals 16 residues. V was pared by 3 bases and J by 2 bases, with 9 bases of the junction left unmatched. CDR1 DFQATT and CDR2 SNEGSKA come from the germline V gene (reference sequence). CDR3 sequence: CSASPPGGRAGNTIYF. The CDR3 nucleotides read TGCAGTGCTAGTCCCCCAGGGGGCAGGGCTGGAAACACCATATATTTT.